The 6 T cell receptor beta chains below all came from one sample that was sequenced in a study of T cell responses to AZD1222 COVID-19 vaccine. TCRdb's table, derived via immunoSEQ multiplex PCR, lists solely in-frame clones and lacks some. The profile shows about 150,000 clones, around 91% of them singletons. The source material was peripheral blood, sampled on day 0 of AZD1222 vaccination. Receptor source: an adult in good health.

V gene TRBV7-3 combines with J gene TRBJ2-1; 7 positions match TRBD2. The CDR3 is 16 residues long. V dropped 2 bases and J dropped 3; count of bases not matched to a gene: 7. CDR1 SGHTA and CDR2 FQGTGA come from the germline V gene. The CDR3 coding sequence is TGTGCCAGCAGCTTAGTTCCTAGCGGTCACTACAATGAGCAGTTCTTC. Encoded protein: CASSLVPSGHYNEQFF.

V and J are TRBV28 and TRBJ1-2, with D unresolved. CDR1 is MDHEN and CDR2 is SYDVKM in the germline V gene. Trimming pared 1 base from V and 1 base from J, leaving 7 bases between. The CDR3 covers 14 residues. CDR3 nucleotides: TGTGCCAGCAGTTTATTTTGGAATAACTATGGCTACACCTTC. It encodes CASSLFWNNYGYTF.

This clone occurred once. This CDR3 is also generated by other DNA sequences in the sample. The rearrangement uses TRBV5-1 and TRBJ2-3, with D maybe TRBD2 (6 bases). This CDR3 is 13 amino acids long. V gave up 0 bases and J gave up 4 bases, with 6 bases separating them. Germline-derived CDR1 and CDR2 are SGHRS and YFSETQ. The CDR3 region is CASSLAGADTQYF. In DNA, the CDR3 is TGCGCCAGCAGCTTGGCGGGAGCAGATACGCAGTATTTT.

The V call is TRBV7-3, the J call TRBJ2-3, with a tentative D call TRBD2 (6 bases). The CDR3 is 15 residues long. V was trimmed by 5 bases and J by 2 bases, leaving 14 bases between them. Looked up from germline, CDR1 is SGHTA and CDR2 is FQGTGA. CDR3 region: CASSPRTGDTDTQYF. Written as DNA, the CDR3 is TGTGCCAGCAGCCCACGGACGGGGGACACAGATACGCAGTATTTT.

As DNA, the CDR3 is TGCGCCAGCAGCTTGGGGGGAGGGGACGAGCAGTACTTC. The encoded protein is CASSLGGGDEQYF. The chain employs TRBV5-1 and TRBJ2-7, with TRBD2 identical over 7 bases. CDR1 is SGHRS, CDR2 YFSETQ, per germline. V was clipped by 0 bases and J by 5 bases; unmatched bases: 2. This CDR3 has 13 residues.

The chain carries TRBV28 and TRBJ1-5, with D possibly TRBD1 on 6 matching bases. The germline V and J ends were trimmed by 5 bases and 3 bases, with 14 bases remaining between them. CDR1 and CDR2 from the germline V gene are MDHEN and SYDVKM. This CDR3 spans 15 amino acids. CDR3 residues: CASSENRAPNQPQHF. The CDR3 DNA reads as TGTGCCAGCAGTGAAAACAGGGCCCCCAATCAGCCCCAGCATTTT.